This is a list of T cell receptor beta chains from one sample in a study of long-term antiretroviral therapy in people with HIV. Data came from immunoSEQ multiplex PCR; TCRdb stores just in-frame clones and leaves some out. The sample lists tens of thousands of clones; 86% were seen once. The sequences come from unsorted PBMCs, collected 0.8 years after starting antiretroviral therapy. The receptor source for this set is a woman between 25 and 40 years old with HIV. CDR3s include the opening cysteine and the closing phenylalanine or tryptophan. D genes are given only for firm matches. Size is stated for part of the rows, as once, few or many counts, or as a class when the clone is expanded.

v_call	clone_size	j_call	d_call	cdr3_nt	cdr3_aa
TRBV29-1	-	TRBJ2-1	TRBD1	TGCAGCGTTGAAGATTTAGGACAGGGGACCAATGAGCAGTTCTTC	CSVEDLGQGTNEQFF
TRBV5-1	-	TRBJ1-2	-	TGCGCCAGCAGGGGGTCTGGACCGCAGTCGGGAGGCTACACCTTC	CASRGSGPQSGGYTF
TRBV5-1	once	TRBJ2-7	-	TGCGCCAGCAGCTTAACAGGTAGCTCCTACGAGCAGTACTTC	CASSLTGSSYEQYF
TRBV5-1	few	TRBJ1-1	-	TGCGCCAGCAGCTTGGGGATGAACACTGAAGCTTTCTTT	CASSLGMNTEAFF
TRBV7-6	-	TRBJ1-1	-	TGTGCCAGCAGCCTCTCGGGGGTGGGCACTGAAGCTTTCTTT	CASSLSGVGTEAFF
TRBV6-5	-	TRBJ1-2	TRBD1	TGTGCCAGCAGAGACTTGACAGGGGTTAACTATGGCTACACCTTC	CASRDLTGVNYGYTF
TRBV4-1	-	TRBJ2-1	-	TGCGCCAGCAGCCATGGGTCAGGGTTTAATTCTTACAATGAGCAGTTCTTC	CASSHGSGFNSYNEQFF
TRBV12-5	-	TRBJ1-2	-	TGTGCTAGTGGTTTCGCGTCATCCTATGGCTACACCTTC	CASGFASSYGYTF
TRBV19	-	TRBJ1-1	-	TGTGCCAGTAAGGAGGGCGGGACTGAAGCTTTCTTT	CASKEGGTEAFF
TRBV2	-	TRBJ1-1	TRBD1	TGTGCCGGCAAACCAGGGACAGGGTTCACTGAAGCTTTCTTT	CAGKPGTGFTEAFF
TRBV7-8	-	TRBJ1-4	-	TGTGCCAGCAGCTTAGTATCCGGGGAAAAACTGTTTTTT	CASSLVSGEKLFF
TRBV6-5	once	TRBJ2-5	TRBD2	TGTGCCAGCAGTTTCCTGCGGGGGGGCCCTGAGACCCAGTACTTC	CASSFLRGGPETQYF
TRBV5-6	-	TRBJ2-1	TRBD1	TGTGCCAGCAGCGGGAACAGGGGCTCCTACAATGAGCAGTTCTTC	CASSGNRGSYNEQFF
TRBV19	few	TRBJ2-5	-	TGTGCCAGTAGTATTTGGGCTATGGAGACCCAGTACTTC	CASSIWAMETQYF
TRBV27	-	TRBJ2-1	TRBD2	TGTGCCAGCAGTTTGGGCGGGGGTTCCTACAATGAGCAGTTCTTC	CASSLGGGSYNEQFF
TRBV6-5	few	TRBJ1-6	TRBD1	TGTGCCAGCAGACAACAGGGGGATCACAGTTCACCCCTCCACTTT	CASRQQGDHSSPLHF
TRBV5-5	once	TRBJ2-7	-	TGTGCCAGCAGCCCGGGACCTACCTACGAGCAGTACTTC	CASSPGPTYEQYF
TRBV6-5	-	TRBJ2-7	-	TGTGCCAGCAGTGCCTCCTACGAGCAGTACTTC	CASSASYEQYF
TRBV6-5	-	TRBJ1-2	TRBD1	TGTGCCAGCAAAGAAACAGGGGCCAACTATGGCTACACCTTC	CASKETGANYGYTF
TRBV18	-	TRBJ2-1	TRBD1	TGTGCCAGCTCACCCGGACAGGGAAATGGTGTACAGTTCTTC	CASSPGQGNGVQFF
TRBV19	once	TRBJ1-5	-	TGTGCCAGTAGGGCAGGGGTGATAATTCGCAATCAGCCCCAGCATTTT	CASRAGVIIRNQPQHF
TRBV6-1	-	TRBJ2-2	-	TGTGCCAGCTTACAGGGAGGGAAGACCGGGGAGCTGTTTTTT	CASLQGGKTGELFF
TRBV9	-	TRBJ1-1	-	TGTGCCAGCAGCGTAGCAGCTAAGAACACTGAAGCTTTCTTT	CASSVAAKNTEAFF
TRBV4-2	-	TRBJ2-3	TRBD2	TGTGCCAGCAGCCAGGGAGTAGCGGGGGTCACAGATACGCAGTATTTT	CASSQGVAGVTDTQYF
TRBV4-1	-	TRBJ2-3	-	TGCGCCAGCAGCCAAGAGAACAGACCCACAGATACGCAGTATTTT	CASSQENRPTDTQYF
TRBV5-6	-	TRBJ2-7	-	TGTGCCAGCAGCTTGGCGGGAGGCAGGGGGCAAAAATCCTTC	CASSLAGGRGQKSF
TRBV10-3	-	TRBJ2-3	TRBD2	TGTGCCATCACAGCGGGGGGTGCAGATACGCAGTATTTT	CAITAGGADTQYF
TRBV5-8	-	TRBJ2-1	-	TGTGCCAGCAGCTTGTCGGCAGGGACTTACAATGAGCAGTTCTTC	CASSLSAGTYNEQFF
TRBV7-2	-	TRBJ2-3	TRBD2	TGTGCCAGCAGCTTCGGGGGGGCGTACACAGATACGCAGTATTTT	CASSFGGAYTDTQYF
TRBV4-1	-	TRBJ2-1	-	TGCGCCAGCAGCCGAGGGGCGGGTTCCTACAATGAGCAGTTCTTC	CASSRGAGSYNEQFF
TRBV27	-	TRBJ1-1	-	TGTGCCAGCCGTTTCCCGACAGGTGGTGAAGCTTTCTTT	CASRFPTGGEAFF
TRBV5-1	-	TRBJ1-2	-	TGCGCCAGCAGCTGGGTACAGGGTCAGAGCGGCTACACCTTC	CASSWVQGQSGYTF
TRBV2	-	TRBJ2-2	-	TGTGCCAGCAACGGGCAGAACACCGGGGAGCTGTTTTTT	CASNGQNTGELFF
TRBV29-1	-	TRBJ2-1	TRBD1	TGCAGCGGAGACAGGGGGCTCAATGAGCAGTTCTTC	CSGDRGLNEQFF
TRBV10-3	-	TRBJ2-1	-	TGTGCCATCAGTGAGTCGGGGGCGGGGAGTGGTAATGAGCAGTTCTTC	CAISESGAGSGNEQFF
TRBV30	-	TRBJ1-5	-	TGTGCCTGGAGTGTAACGGGGGAGCAGCCCCAGCATTTT	CAWSVTGEQPQHF
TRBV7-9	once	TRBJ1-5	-	TGTGCCAGCGCTCCCTCCAATCAGCCCCAGCATTTT	CASAPSNQPQHF
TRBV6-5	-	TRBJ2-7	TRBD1	TGTGCCAGCAGCCACCGGGACAGCCTATACGAGCAGTACTTC	CASSHRDSLYEQYF
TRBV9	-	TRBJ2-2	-	TGTGCCAGCAGCGTAGATCACGGGGTAGCCGAGACAGCGAACACCGGGGAGCTGTTTTTT	CASSVDHGVAETANTGELFF
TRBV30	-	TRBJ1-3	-	TGTGCCTGGAGTGCCTATTCTGGAGACACCATATATTTT	CAWSAYSGDTIYF
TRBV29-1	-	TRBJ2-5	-	TGCAGCGTGGATGACGGGACGAGAAGAGGGATGACCCAGTACTTC	CSVDDGTRRGMTQYF
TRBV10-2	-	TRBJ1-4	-	TGCGCCAGCAGAGCCAACAGTGCAACTAATGAAAAACTGTTTTTT	CASRANSATNEKLFF
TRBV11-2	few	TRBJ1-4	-	TGTGCCAGCAGCTCCCGACAGGTCTCAGAAAAACTGTTTTTT	CASSSRQVSEKLFF
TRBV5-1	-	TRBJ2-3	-	TGCGCCAGCAGCTTTAGGTCCCCCCACACAGATACGCAGTATTTT	CASSFRSPHTDTQYF
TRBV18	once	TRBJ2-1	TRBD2	TGTGCCAGCTCACCTGACGGACTAGCGAGATTCGATGAGCAGTTCTTC	CASSPDGLARFDEQFF
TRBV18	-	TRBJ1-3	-	TGTGCCAGCTCACCACCGGGGTTAATGCGGGGAAACACCATATATTTT	CASSPPGLMRGNTIYF
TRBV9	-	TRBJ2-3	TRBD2	TGTGCCAGCAGCGCCGGGACTAGCGGGGGGCGGAGCACAGATACGCAGTATTTT	CASSAGTSGGRSTDTQYF
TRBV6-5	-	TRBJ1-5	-	TGTGCCAGCAGTTACGGGTCCAATCAGCCCCAGCATTTT	CASSYGSNQPQHF
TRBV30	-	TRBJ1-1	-	TGTGCCTTACCTGGGGGGTCGGGCACTGAAGCTTTCTTT	CALPGGSGTEAFF
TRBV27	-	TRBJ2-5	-	TGTGCCAGTCACCCGGCGGGCGGAGAGACCCAGTACTTC	CASHPAGGETQYF
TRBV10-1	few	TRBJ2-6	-	TGCGCCAGCTCCCCGGGGATCTCTGGGGCCAACGTCCTGACTTTC	CASSPGISGANVLTF